This T cell receptor (beta chain) comes out of a study of cytomegalovirus exposure and HLA in healthy donors. Whole-study context: Genotyping showed 81% of roughly 400 donors falling in the Caucasian-associated ancestry cluster.

This CDR3 is 15 amino acids long. J gave up 5 bases and V 1 base, and 5 bases lay outside the gene matches. In germline, CDR1 is MGHRA, CDR2 YSYEKL. PCR was performed using 60 Vbeta and 13 Jbeta primers. The method was immunoSEQ multiplex PCR; TCRdb's version includes in-frame clones alone and lacks a portion of them. The table records 90,000 to 120,000 clones, approximately 70% of them present only once. This clone has just one count. The chain is built from TRBV4-1 and TRBJ2-7; 10 bases line up with TRBD2. Sample: PBMCs. The receptor was isolated from a man in his forties in good health and CMV-seropositive. As DNA, the CDR3 is TGCGCCAGCAGCCAAGCGACTAGCGGGCCGGACGAGCAGTACTTC. Its protein product is CASSQATSGPDEQYF.